The 2 T cell receptor beta chains reported below all come from one sample, sequenced in a study of cytotoxic CD8 clonotypes in ibrutinib-treated CLL. The assay was immunoSEQ multiplex PCR, and TCRdb's table has in-frame clones only and misses some. The table includes under 300,000 clones, roughly 70% detected once. Sequencing used PBMCs, obtained after 24 months of ibrutinib treatment. These receptors originate from a human donor with chronic lymphocytic leukemia.

The chain joins TRBV18 to TRBJ2-1, with 8 bases that match TRBD2. The V gene's germline CDR1 is KGHSH and CDR2 LQKENI. The CDR3 is 15 residues long. V shed 3 bases, J shed 10 bases, and the junction held 11 bases outside the gene matches. This CDR3 is CASSPSGEVAGEQFF. The CDR3 DNA is TGTGCCAGCTCACCTAGCGGGGAGGTCGCGGGGGAGCAGTTCTTC. The full variable domain, in which reference TRBV18 and TRBJ2-1 provide the parts outside the CDR3, is NAGVMQNPRHLVRRRGQEARLRCSPMKGHSHVYWYRQLPEEGLKFMVYLQKENIIDESGMPKERFSAEFPKEGPSILRIQQVVRGDSAAYFCASSPSGEVAGEQFFGPGTRLTVL.

The J gene is TRBJ2-3, the V gene TRBV11-2; 7 bases map to TRBD2. The CDR3 sequence is 15 residues long. Trimming removed 4 bases from V and 4 bases from J; junction bases left unmatched: 8. CDR1 and CDR2 from the germline V gene are SGHAT and FQNNGV. This CDR3 is CASSSIQRDADTQYF. For the CDR3, the DNA is TGTGCCAGCAGCTCCATACAGCGGGACGCAGATACGCAGTATTTT.